This TCR beta chain was identified during a study of T cell repertoires in cytomegalovirus infection. Whole-study context: CMV epitopes in the study were HLA-C-restricted (recently identified) and HLA-B-restricted (well studied). Matching HLA type, along with CMV infection, was indicated by public TCR beta signatures.

TCRdb analysed the reads with MiXCR anew, one entry per CDR3 protein. The sample has approximately 1,000,000 distinct CDR3 sequences, roughly a third seen once. Study-wide results and caveats: The cumulative frequency of public TCR beta families distinguished individuals who carried CMV together with the relevant HLA.

This clonotype has a handful of counts. What it binds is unknown. This receptor was taken from a human donor in good health (CMV status not recorded). Some clones in this sample may be carry-over from other donors' samples. This material consisted of cultured CD8+ T cells from PBMCs, taken from culture after CMV antigen stimulation.

The CDR3 here is CASSEGGQGTRHTIYF. The CDR3 region has the DNA TGTGCCAGCAGCGAAGGAGGGCAGGGCACGCGACACACCATATATTTT. This chain joins TRBV7-9 and TRBJ1-3, with a tentative D call TRBD1 (5 bases). This CDR3 has 16 residues. Germline assignment: CDR1 SEHNR and CDR2 FQNEAQ (reference sequence). Trimming removed 5 bases at V and 8 bases at J, with 22 bases between.